This TCR beta chain was found in a study of cytotoxic CD8 clonotypes in ibrutinib-treated CLL. As for the study in general: Researchers reported about a dozen relapsed/refractory and 15 treatment-naive patients, roughly 17 of them IGHV unmutated. Notes on the study in general: Clonality went up at ibrutinib response and then declined back toward baseline at progression. T-cell clonality at baseline went above that of age-matched healthy donors and rose and fell with circulating CD8+ T-cell counts. Contraction or stability on treatment was seen for public clonotypes, which were uncommon.

A note on this clone: Its antigen is undetermined.

Sequenced by immunoSEQ multiplex PCR; TCRdb stores in-frame clones only, minus some. The table includes roughly 330,000 clones, 67% detected once. The source is a human donor with chronic lymphocytic leukemia. The source was PBMCs, collected after 36 months of ibrutinib treatment.

In nucleotides, the CDR3 is TGTGCCAGCAGCTTGGGCCGCGAACACCCATTACCACAAGAGACCCAGTACTTC. This gives the protein CASSLGREHPLPQETQYF. The V call is TRBV5-4, the J call TRBJ2-5; D not certain. The CDR3 loop spans 18 amino acids. Trimming removed 0 bases from V and 2 bases from J, with 20 bases in between. Germline lookup yields CDR1 SGHNT and CDR2 YYREEE (reference sequence).